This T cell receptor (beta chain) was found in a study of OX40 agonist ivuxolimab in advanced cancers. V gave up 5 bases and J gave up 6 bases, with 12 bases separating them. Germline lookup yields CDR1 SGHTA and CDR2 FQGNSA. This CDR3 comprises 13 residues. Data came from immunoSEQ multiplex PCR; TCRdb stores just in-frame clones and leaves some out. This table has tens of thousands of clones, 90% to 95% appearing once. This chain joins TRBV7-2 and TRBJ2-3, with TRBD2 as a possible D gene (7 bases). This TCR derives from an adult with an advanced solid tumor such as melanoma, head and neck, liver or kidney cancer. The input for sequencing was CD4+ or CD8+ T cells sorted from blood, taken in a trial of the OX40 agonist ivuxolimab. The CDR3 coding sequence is TGTGCCAGCAGCCAGGGAGGGGGGGATACGCAGTATTTT. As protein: CASSQGGGDTQYF.